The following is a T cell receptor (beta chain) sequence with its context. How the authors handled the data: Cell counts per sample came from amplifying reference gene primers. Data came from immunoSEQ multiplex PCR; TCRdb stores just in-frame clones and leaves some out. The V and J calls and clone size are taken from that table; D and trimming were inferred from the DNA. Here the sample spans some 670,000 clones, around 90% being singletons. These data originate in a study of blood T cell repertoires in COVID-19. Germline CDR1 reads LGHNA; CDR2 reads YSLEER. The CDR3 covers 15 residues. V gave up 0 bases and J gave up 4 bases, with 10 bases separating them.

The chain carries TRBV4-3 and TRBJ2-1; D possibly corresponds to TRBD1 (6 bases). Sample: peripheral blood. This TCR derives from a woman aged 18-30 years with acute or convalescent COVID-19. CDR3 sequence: CASSQDRQGYNEQFF. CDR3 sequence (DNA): TGCGCCAGCAGCCAAGATCGGCAGGGGTACAATGAGCAGTTCTTC.